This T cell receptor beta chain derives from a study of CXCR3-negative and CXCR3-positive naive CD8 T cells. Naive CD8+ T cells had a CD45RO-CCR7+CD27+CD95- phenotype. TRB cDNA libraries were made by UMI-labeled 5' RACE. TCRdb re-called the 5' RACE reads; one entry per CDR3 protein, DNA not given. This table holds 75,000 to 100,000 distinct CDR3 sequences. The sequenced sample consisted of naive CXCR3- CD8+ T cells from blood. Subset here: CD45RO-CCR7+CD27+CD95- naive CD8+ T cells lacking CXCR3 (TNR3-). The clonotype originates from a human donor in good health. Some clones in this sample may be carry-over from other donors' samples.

CDR3 sequence: CASSLFSGRANEQFF. The chain has TRBV5-6 and TRBJ2-1; with no DNA, the TCRdb D assignment of TRBD2 cannot be verified. The CDR3 is 15 amino acids. Germline V gene sequence: CDR1 SGHDT, CDR2 YYEEEE.